One and the same sample provided the 22 T cell receptor beta chains below, sequenced in a study of blood T cell repertoires in COVID-19. Generated by immunoSEQ multiplex PCR, the TCRdb table keeps only in-frame clones and is missing some. The sample includes some 410,000 clones, over 75% of them seen just once. What was sequenced was PBMCs or T cells enriched from blood (not recorded which). The receptors shown here come from a woman in her 30s with acute COVID-19.

The chain joins TRBV27 to TRBJ1-2; the D gene is possibly TRBD1 (5 bases). CDR1 and CDR2 from the germline V gene are MNHEY and SMNVEV (reference sequence). The V end lost 2 bases, the J end lost 5 bases, and 12 bases lay between the germline ends. This CDR3 comprises 14 residues. The CDR3 region has the DNA TGTGCCAGCAGTTTACGGGGGTCCTCTTATGGCTACACCTTC. This translates into CASSLRGSSYGYTF.

The chain uses TRBV24-1 and TRBJ1-6; D possibly corresponds to TRBD1 (6 bases). The CDR3 totals 16 residues. Germline V gene data show CDR1 as KGHDR and CDR2 as SFDVKD. The germline V and J ends were trimmed by 1 base and 9 bases, with 15 bases remaining between them. The CDR3: CATSDFTGGIRSPLHF. The CDR3 DNA reads as TGTGCCACCAGTGATTTCACGGGGGGCATCCGTTCACCCCTCCACTTT.

The genes are TRBV3-1 (or the pseudogene TRBV3-2) and TRBJ1-2, with 7 bases lining up with TRBD1. Germline V gives CDR1 LGHDT, CDR2 YNNKEL (reference sequence). Trimming cost V 3 bases and J 4 bases; bases outside gene matches: 5. The CDR3 has 14 amino acids. CDR3 nucleotide sequence: TGTGCCAGCAGCCATCGACAGGGAATCTATGGCTACACCTTC. Translated: CASSHRQGIYGYTF.

The chain employs TRBV7-8 and TRBJ1-1; D not certain. This CDR3 is 15 amino acids long. V lost 4 bases, J lost 0 bases, and 12 bases lay in between. Germline V gene data show CDR1 as SGHVS and CDR2 as FQNEAQ. The CDR3 coding sequence is TGTGCCAGCAGCTCCCCGGGGAATATGAACACTGAAGCTTTCTTT. This encodes CASSSPGNMNTEAFF.

The CDR3 DNA is TGTGCCAGCAGCCAACGGGGGAGAGTATACGAGCAGTACTTC. It specifies CASSQRGRVYEQYF. The chain is built from TRBV14 and TRBJ2-7; perhaps TRBD2 as D (6 bases). V was trimmed by 2 bases and J by 4 bases, leaving 12 bases between them. This CDR3 has 14 residues. Germline V gives CDR1 SGHDN, CDR2 FVKESK.

The chain employs TRBV18 and TRBJ2-1, with TRBD1 identical over 9 bases. Trimming cost V 4 bases and J 5 bases; bases outside gene matches: 3. The CDR3 covers 14 residues. The germline V gene has CDR1 KGHSH and CDR2 LQKENI. Here the CDR3 DNA reads TGTGCCAGCTCACGTGGACAGGGGAACAATGAGCAGTTCTTC. This gives the protein CASSRGQGNNEQFF.

CDR3 loop: CASSLLTSGFQETQYF. The CDR3 DNA reads TGTGCCAGCTCACTCCTGACTAGCGGCTTTCAAGAGACCCAGTACTTC. The V call is TRBV18, the J call TRBJ2-5, with 9 bases fitting TRBD2. Germline V gives CDR1 KGHSH, CDR2 LQKENI. The CDR3 has 16 amino acids. With V trimmed by 4 bases and J by 2 bases, 8 bases remained unmatched.

J is TRBJ1-2 and V is TRBV27, with a possible D match to TRBD1 (5 bases). Trimming removed 5 bases from V and 2 bases from J, with 9 bases in between. This CDR3 region has 13 residues. Germline V CDR1 and CDR2: MNHEY, SMNVEV (reference sequence). Written as DNA, the CDR3 is TGTGCCAGCAGTGCACGGGGGAACTATGGCTACACCTTC. It encodes CASSARGNYGYTF.

The chain has TRBV7-3 and TRBJ2-4; 7 nucleotides align to TRBD1. J was trimmed by 1 base and V by 2 bases; bases with no gene match: 2. The CDR3 is made up of 15 amino acids. Germline V gene sequence: CDR1 SGHTA, CDR2 FQGTGA. The CDR3 reads CASSLSGQAKNIQYF. CDR3 nucleotides: TGTGCCAGCAGCTTATCGGGACAGGCCAAAAACATTCAGTACTTC.

Written as DNA, the CDR3 is TGTGCCAGCAGCTTATTGGGGGCCGGGGCCAACGTCCTGACTTTC. It specifies CASSLLGAGANVLTF. This chain uses TRBV7-9 with TRBJ2-6; TRBD1 is a possible D gene (6 bases). V was pared by 2 bases and J by 4 bases, with 9 bases between. Germline values: CDR1 SEHNR, CDR2 FQNEAQ (reference sequence). This CDR3 spans 15 amino acids.

This rearrangement joins TRBV7-3 to TRBJ2-1; D is ambiguous. V shed 5 bases and J shed 0 bases, with 14 bases lying between them. This CDR3 comprises 16 residues. CDR1 and CDR2 from the germline V gene are SGHTA and FQGTGA. The CDR3 here is CASSPLASSSYNEQFF. The CDR3 DNA reads TGTGCCAGCAGCCCATTAGCCAGTAGCTCCTACAATGAGCAGTTCTTC.

V and J are TRBV23-1 and TRBJ1-1; D unclear. TRBV23-1 is given ORF status, its function remaining uncertain. Trimming stripped 8 bases from V and 6 bases from J, with 22 bases between. The CDR3 consists of 15 residues. CDR3 amino acids: CASAQRRGTYAEAFF. The CDR3 coding sequence is TGCGCCAGCGCCCAAAGAAGAGGAACATACGCTGAAGCTTTCTTT.

The J gene is TRBJ1-1, the V gene TRBV5-6; tentatively, D is TRBD1 (6 bases). The germline V gene encodes CDR1 SGHDT and CDR2 YYEEEE. V was shortened by 2 bases and J by 5 bases, with 13 bases between the two germline ends. CDR3 length: 14 residues. The CDR3 nucleotides read TGTGCCAGCAGCTTTAATTGGCAGGGGACTGAAGCTTTCTTT. It codes for CASSFNWQGTEAFF.

The chain joins TRBV28 to TRBJ1-6; D ambiguous. V lost 5 bases, J lost 13 bases, and 12 bases lay in between. The germline gives CDR1 MDHEN, CDR2 SYDVKM. The CDR3 is made up of 12 amino acids. The chain's CDR3 is CASSLQTGPLHF. Written as DNA, the CDR3 is TGTGCCAGCAGTCTCCAGACCGGGCCCCTCCACTTT.

The chain has TRBV20-1 and TRBJ2-1; TRBD1 is a possible D gene (6 bases). This CDR3 has 11 residues. The ends were cut back, 5 bases at V and 10 bases at J, with 12 bases in the middle. Germline V gene lookup returns CDR1 DFQATT and CDR2 SNEGSKA (reference sequence). As DNA, the CDR3 is TGCAGTGCTCAACCACAGGGCGAGCAGTTCTTC. Protein product: CSAQPQGEQFF.

The chain employs TRBV2 and TRBJ1-5, with a possible D match to TRBD1 (6 bases). The V gene's germline CDR1 is SNHLY and CDR2 FYNNEI. Trimming stripped 7 bases from V and 3 bases from J, with 10 bases between. The CDR3 runs 13 residues. The CDR3, as DNA: TGTGCCAGCAATTCAGGGGCCAATCAGCCCCAGCATTTT. Protein sequence: CASNSGANQPQHF.

This rearrangement joins TRBV24-1 to TRBJ2-5; no reliable D call. The CDR3 contains 14 residues. Trimming removed 6 bases at V and 2 bases at J, with 12 bases between. The V gene's germline CDR1 is KGHDR and CDR2 SFDVKD. The CDR3 spells CATSRSQPQETQYF. CDR3 in DNA: TGTGCCACCAGTAGGTCACAGCCGCAAGAGACCCAGTACTTC.

The chain combines TRBV10-3 with TRBJ2-7; TRBD2 aligns across 7 bases. V was pared by 4 bases and J by 0 bases, with 9 bases of the junction left unmatched. The V gene's germline CDR1 is ENHRY and CDR2 SYGVKD. The CDR3 runs to 16 residues. The CDR3 coding sequence is TGTGCCATCAGTGCCAATACGGGGGGTAGCTCCTACGAGCAGTACTTC. Translated, it gives CAISANTGGSSYEQYF.

The chain uses TRBV5-4 and TRBJ2-3; TRBD2 matches 9 bases. CDR1 and CDR2 from the germline V gene are SGHNT and YYREEE (reference sequence). Trimming took 2 bases from V and 2 from J; bases not matched to a gene: 6. The CDR3 totals 16 residues. In DNA, the CDR3 is TGTGCCAGCAGCTTCAAGCGGGGGGACAACACAGATACGCAGTATTTT. It is translated as CASSFKRGDNTDTQYF.

This clone was seen a single time. V gene TRBV19 combines with J gene TRBJ2-3; 9 bases match TRBD2. Germline-derived CDR1 and CDR2 are LNHDA and SQIVND (reference sequence). The CDR3 contains 16 residues. V lost 5 bases and J lost 2; bases outside the gene matches: 8. CDR3 bases: TGTGCCAGTAGTGGAACACTAGCGGGCTTCACAGATACGCAGTATTTT. Protein product: CASSGTLAGFTDTQYF.

This chain uses TRBV5-6 with TRBJ1-5, with 10 bases matching TRBD1. In germline, CDR1 is SGHDT, CDR2 YYEEEE. The CDR3 contains 16 residues. J was trimmed by 5 bases and V by 4 bases; bases with no gene match: 9. The CDR3 coding sequence is TGTGCCAGCAGCAGAATGGACAGGGGGACGGATCAGCCCCAGCATTTT. Protein sequence: CASSRMDRGTDQPQHF.

The chain recombines TRBV5-1 with TRBJ1-5, with D tentatively TRBD1 (6 bases). The CDR3 sequence is 15 residues long. V was shortened by 6 bases and J by 5 bases, with 18 bases between the two germline ends. The germline CDR1 and CDR2 sequences are SGHRS and YFSETQ. The CDR3 here is CASKLGGLSDQPQHF. For the CDR3, the DNA is TGCGCCAGCAAACTAGGGGGTCTTTCCGATCAGCCCCAGCATTTT.